A selection of T cell receptor beta chains follows, all from one sample in a study of cytomegalovirus exposure and HLA in healthy donors. Method: immunoSEQ multiplex PCR; TCRdb's copy keeps in-frame clones and lacks some. The table lists some 140,000 clones, 80% of them singletons. The sequencing input was PBMCs. The receptors originated from a young man in good health and CMV-seropositive. The CDR3 runs from the conserved cysteine through the conserved F or W. The order of the fields is J gene, V gene, D gene, clone size, CDR3 DNA, CDR3 protein. D genes are given only for firm matches. A row's size may be missing; if present it is once, few, many or a size class.

>TRBJ1-1|TRBV30|NA|NA
TGTGCCTGGAGTGTACTCGGGACTGTGAACACTGAAGCTTTCTTT
CAWSVLGTVNTEAFF
>TRBJ1-2|TRBV28|NA|NA
TGTGCCAGCACATCAGCTGGGGGGTTCGATGGCTACACCTTC
CASTSAGGFDGYTF
>TRBJ2-1|TRBV9|NA|NA
TGTGCCAGCAGCGAGGGTGGGGGGTTGAATGAGCAGTTCTTC
CASSEGGGLNEQFF
>TRBJ2-7|TRBV20-1|TRBD2|NA
TGCAGTGGAGGGACTACCTACGAGCAGTACTTC
CSGGTTYEQYF
>TRBJ1-5|TRBV30|NA|few
TGTGCCTGGAGCCAGGGAAATCAGCCCCAGCATTTT
CAWSQGNQPQHF
>TRBJ2-3|TRBV9|TRBD2|NA
TGTGCCAGCAGCGTAGGTAGCGGGATTAGCACAGATACGCAGTATTTT
CASSVGSGISTDTQYF
>TRBJ1-1|TRBV2|TRBD1|NA
TGTGCCAGCAGGGGACAGGATTCTGAAGCTTTCTTT
CASRGQDSEAFF
>TRBJ1-4|TRBV11-2|NA|NA
TGTGCCAGCAGCTTAGGGACTCAAAGAGAAAAACTGTTTTTT
CASSLGTQREKLFF
>TRBJ2-7|TRBV7-9|TRBD2|NA
TGTGCCAGCAGCCCTGGACTAGTCGACTACGAGCAGTACTTC
CASSPGLVDYEQYF
>TRBJ2-1|TRBV29-1|TRBD2|NA
TGCAGCGTGGGGGGCGCGGGAGGGATAAATGAGCAGTTCTTC
CSVGGAGGINEQFF
>TRBJ2-1|TRBV2|TRBD2|NA
TGTGCCAGCATCAGACTAGCGGGATCCTACAATGAGCAGTTCTTC
CASIRLAGSYNEQFF
>TRBJ1-2|TRBV19|NA|NA
TGTGCCAGTAGTGACAGGAGCCATGGCTACACCTTC
CASSDRSHGYTF
>TRBJ2-2|TRBV5-1|NA|NA
TGCGCCAGCAGCTCCTTGGTGGGAGGCAGGGAAAGGTTCACCGGGGAGCTGTTTTTT
CASSSLVGGRERFTGELFF
>TRBJ2-7|TRBV28|TRBD1|NA
TGTGCCAGCACCCTACGTGGACAGGGACACTACGAGCAGTACTTC
CASTLRGQGHYEQYF
>TRBJ2-5|TRBV4-1|TRBD2|once
TGCGCCAGCAGCCAAGGAGGGCAGGGGACTAGGCGTTCGGAGACCCAGTACTTC
CASSQGGQGTRRSETQYF
>TRBJ2-1|TRBV11-1|NA|NA
TGTGCCAGCAGCTTGGCTAGCGAGCAGTTCTTC
CASSLASEQFF
>TRBJ2-1|TRBV29-1|TRBD2|NA
TGCAGCGCCCTGCGGGTAGCGGGAAACTACAATGAGCAGTTCTTC
CSALRVAGNYNEQFF
>TRBJ1-4|TRBV10-3|NA|NA
TGTGCCATCAGTGAGTCCGGTGAAAAACTGTTTTTT
CAISESGEKLFF
>TRBJ2-7|TRBV9|TRBD2|once
TGTGCCAGCAGCGTAGGGACTAGCGGTGAGCAGTACTTC
CASSVGTSGEQYF
>TRBJ2-5|TRBV28|NA|NA
TGTGCCAGCAGGCTTGGTGGGAGCGCCCAAGAGACCCAGTACTTC
CASRLGGSAQETQYF
>TRBJ2-2|TRBV11-2|TRBD2|NA
TGTGCCAGCAGCTCCAAGTTCGGGGGGCGGGAGGGAAACACCGGGGAGCTGTTTTTT
CASSSKFGGREGNTGELFF
>TRBJ1-2|TRBV29-1|NA|NA
TGCAGCGTTGCGCCAGGGGATGGCTACACCTTC
CSVAPGDGYTF
>TRBJ2-3|TRBV19|NA|NA
TGTGCCAGTAATACTGGAGTAGATACGCAGTATTTT
CASNTGVDTQYF
>TRBJ2-1|TRBV2|NA|few
TGTGCCAGCAGTGCCGAGGGCAATGAGCAGTTCTTC
CASSAEGNEQFF
>TRBJ2-5|TRBV6-5|NA|few
TGTGCCAGCAGTACAAGGACCGGGGGAGAGACCCAGTACTTC
CASSTRTGGETQYF
>TRBJ2-7|TRBV28|NA|NA
TGTGCCAGCAGTTTATGGACAGGAAACGAGCAGTACTTC
CASSLWTGNEQYF
>TRBJ1-1|TRBV5-5|NA|NA
TGTGCCAGCAGCTTGGGAGTTAGCACTGAAGCTTTCTTT
CASSLGVSTEAFF
>TRBJ2-5|TRBV7-9|NA|NA
TGTGCCAGCAGTCCAGGGAGGGAGACCCAGTACTTC
CASSPGRETQYF
>TRBJ1-4|TRBV5-4|TRBD1|NA
TGTGCCAGCAGCACGGGACAGGGGGGTAAAATGGAAAAACTGTTTTTT
CASSTGQGGKMEKLFF
>TRBJ2-5|TRBV19|NA|NA
TGTGCCAGTAGTGATACGACAGGTTGGGGCGTCCAAGAGACCCAGTACTTC
CASSDTTGWGVQETQYF
>TRBJ2-1|TRBV11-1|NA|NA
TGTGCCAGCAGCTCTCCCGGTAGCGTCTGGAATGAGCAGTTCTTC
CASSSPGSVWNEQFF
>TRBJ1-5|TRBV10-3|TRBD1|few
TGTGCCATCAGTATTACAGGGGATGTTCAGCCCCAGCATTTT
CAISITGDVQPQHF
>TRBJ2-1|TRBV7-2|NA|once
TGTGCCAGCAGCTTAACCCCGAGCTCCTACAATGAGCAGTTCTTC
CASSLTPSSYNEQFF
>TRBJ2-5|TRBV19|NA|NA
TGTGCCAGTAGTATAGTTGCCAGTTCGGAGACCCAGTACTTC
CASSIVASSETQYF
>TRBJ2-1|TRBV12-5|NA|NA
TGTGCTAGTGCCGCCAGCGGAGGTGTCAATGAGCAGTTCTTC
CASAASGGVNEQFF
>TRBJ2-1|TRBV5-4|TRBD1|few
TGTGCCAGCAGCTCGCCAGGCCCCGGGACAGGCTACAATGAGCAGTTCTTC
CASSSPGPGTGYNEQFF
>TRBJ1-2|TRBV2|TRBD1|NA
TGTGCCAGCCTAATTTCGACAGGGTTCGGAATGAATGGCTACACCTTC
CASLISTGFGMNGYTF
>TRBJ2-2|TRBV2|NA|NA
TGTGCCAGCAGCCAAACAGGGTACACCGGGGAGCTGTTTTTT
CASSQTGYTGELFF
>TRBJ2-1|TRBV10-3|TRBD1|NA
TGTGCCATCAGTCCCCCAGGGGGCGCGGGCAATGAGCAGTTCTTC
CAISPPGGAGNEQFF
>TRBJ1-5|TRBV28|NA|NA
TGTGCCAGCAGTCCCTCGCGGCAGCCCCAGCATTTT
CASSPSRQPQHF